This T cell receptor beta chain was captured by sequencing in a study of cytomegalovirus exposure and HLA in healthy donors. Study-wide background: A data release that came early held 80 million to 95 million unique TCRs from HLA-typed donors. Points from the study as a whole: Some V segments (TRBV6-2 and TRBV6-3 among them) were excluded as indistinguishable.

Between the trimmed V and J ends, which lost 2 bases and 0 bases, there was a span of 15 bases. The CDR3 is 17 amino acids. The V gene's germline CDR1 is MNHEY and CDR2 SMNVEV (reference sequence). The primer mix had 60 Vbeta and 13 Jbeta primers. Original methodology: The count from a later analysis was 60 million to 85 million unique TCR beta chains, some 12 million of them shared. Assay used: immunoSEQ multiplex PCR; TCRdb lists only in-frame clones, some missing. V and J calls and clone size are as listed in that table; D and trimming were resolved from the DNA. The sample holds 150,000 to 200,000 clones; around 82% are singletons and the top ten take around 1.9%. About this clone itself: What it recognizes is unknown.

V gene TRBV27 combines with J gene TRBJ2-3; D might be TRBD1 (5 bases). The sequence was obtained from a man younger than 35 in good health and CMV-seronegative. The sequenced material came from PBMCs. The CDR3 protein is CASSLMGRATSTDTQYF. In DNA form, the CDR3 reads TGTGCCAGCAGTTTAATGGGCAGGGCTACTAGCACAGATACGCAGTATTTT.